Below, 15 T cell receptor beta chains from the same sample are listed, as sequenced in a study of OX40 agonist ivuxolimab in advanced cancers. The library was prepared using the immunoSEQ multiplex PCR assay. TCRdb limited this immuneACCESS table to in-frame rearrangements with V and J called. A share of clones is missing; checked studies link under half to unresolved V genes, and the rest is unexplained. This sample holds 80,000 to 95,000 clones; roughly 93% were observed only once. The ten largest clones take up 0.7% to 0.9% of the sample. The sample in question was CD4+ or CD8+ T cells sorted from blood, obtained in a trial of the OX40 agonist ivuxolimab. The source is an adult with an advanced solid tumor such as melanoma, head and neck, liver or kidney cancer.

In its sample, this clone was seen once. The J gene is TRBJ1-2, the V gene TRBV28; TRBD1 aligns across 9 bases. The CDR3 runs to 12 residues. J was trimmed by 7 bases and V by 11 bases; bases with no gene match: 8. From germline, CDR1 is MDHEN and CDR2 SYDVKM. CDR3 protein: CAGKTGGSGYTF. The CDR3 DNA sequence: TGTGCCGGAAAAACAGGGGGCAGTGGCTACACCTTC.

V usage is TRBV27 and J usage is TRBJ2-5; 7 bases fit TRBD2. The length of the CDR3 is 14 residues. Germline trimming cut 4 bases from V and 1 base from J; bases unmatched to any gene: 3. CDR1 is MNHEY and CDR2 is SMNVEV in the germline V gene (reference sequence). CDR3 sequence (DNA): TGTGCCAGCAGTTCTGGGACTACCCAAGAGACCCAGTACTTC. Translated: CASSSGTTQETQYF.

The chain uses TRBV7-2 and TRBJ2-5, with 8 positions matching TRBD2. In germline, CDR1 is SGHTA, CDR2 FQGNSA. Trimming at V came to 1 base and at J to 5 bases, leaving 9 bases not matched to a gene. The CDR3 spans 16 residues. The CDR3 sequence is CASSLEGLGIDETQYF. CDR3 nucleotide sequence: TGTGCCAGCAGCTTAGAGGGACTAGGGATAGATGAGACCCAGTACTTC.

The rearrangement links TRBV18 to TRBJ2-1, with TRBD2 matching over 11 bases. The CDR3 consists of 17 residues. Germline assignment: CDR1 KGHSH and CDR2 LQKENI. The junction had 11 bases not matched to a gene; V was cut back by 4 bases and J by 6 bases. CDR3 residues: CASSRYTTSGASNEQFF. The CDR3 DNA sequence: TGTGCCAGCTCACGGTATACGACTAGCGGGGCCTCCAATGAGCAGTTCTTC.

The rearrangement uses TRBV7-8 and TRBJ2-2, with D possibly TRBD1 on 6 matching bases. The germline V and J ends were trimmed by 5 bases and 6 bases, with 16 bases remaining between them. This CDR3 has 15 amino acids. Looked up from germline, CDR1 is SGHVS and CDR2 is FQNEAQ. This CDR3 is CASSEGGTASGELFF. In nucleotides, the CDR3 is TGTGCCAGCAGCGAAGGGGGTACCGCGTCCGGGGAGCTGTTTTTT.

The V and J genes are TRBV5-5 and TRBJ1-1; D not resolved. Trimming removed 4 bases at V and 5 bases at J, with 12 bases between. CDR1 SGHKS and CDR2 YYEKEE come from the germline V gene (reference sequence). CDR3 length: 13 amino acids. In DNA form, the CDR3 reads TGTGCCAGCAGCCTTTGGTTGGGAACTGAAGCTTTCTTT. Its protein is CASSLWLGTEAFF.

The rearrangement uses TRBV9 and TRBJ2-7; 9 bases fit TRBD2. From germline, CDR1 is SGDLS and CDR2 YYNGEE. The CDR3 covers 15 residues. V lost 4 bases to trimming and J lost 1 base; unmatched junction nucleotides: 6. CDR3 coding DNA: TGTGCCAGCAGCTCGAGGGGACTAGCTTCCTACGAGCAGTACTTC. This translates into CASSSRGLASYEQYF.

The DNA of the CDR3 is TGTGCCATCCGCGGGCAGGGGGCCTCGAGCTCCTACAATGAGCAGTTCTTC. Residues: CAIRGQGASSSYNEQFF. The chain employs TRBV10-3 and TRBJ2-1; 8 bases map to TRBD1. The junction had 12 bases not matched to a gene; V was cut back by 8 bases and J by 0 bases. Germline CDR1 and CDR2: ENHRY and SYGVKD. The length of the CDR3 is 17 residues.

The J gene is TRBJ1-6, the V gene TRBV28; 10 nucleotides agree with TRBD1. The germline V gene encodes CDR1 MDHEN and CDR2 SYDVKM. There are 14 residues in the CDR3. Trimming cost V 3 bases and J 10 bases; bases outside gene matches: 3. CDR3: CASSFGTGVSPLHF. The CDR3 DNA is TGTGCCAGCAGTTTCGGGACAGGGGTGTCACCCCTCCACTTT.

The rearrangement joins TRBV5-5 to TRBJ2-6, with TRBD2 as a possible D gene (5 bases). From germline, CDR1 is SGHKS and CDR2 YYEKEE (reference sequence). V lost 1 base and J 4 bases, leaving 12 bases between the germline ends. The CDR3 is 16 amino acids. Here the CDR3 reads CASSLSGGTGANVLTF. For the CDR3, the DNA is TGTGCCAGCAGCTTGAGCGGTGGTACCGGGGCCAACGTCCTGACTTTC.

The J gene is TRBJ2-3, the V gene TRBV2; D gene ambiguous. The V end was cut by 4 bases, the J end by 1 base, with 12 bases between. The CDR3 runs to 15 residues. The germline gives CDR1 SNHLY, CDR2 FYNNEI. CDR3 residues: CASSGRSGRTDTQYF. Here the CDR3 DNA reads TGTGCCAGCAGTGGGCGGTCGGGCCGCACAGATACGCAGTATTTT.

This chain uses TRBV9 with TRBJ1-4, with D possibly matching TRBD1 (5 bases). CDR1 SGDLS and CDR2 YYNGEE come from the germline V gene. The CDR3 loop spans 15 amino acids. V was cut by 3 bases and J by 1 base, with 10 bases left in between. CDR3 nucleotide sequence: TGTGCCAGCAGCGGAGGGACCTTAACTAATGAAAAACTGTTTTTT. This encodes CASSGGTLTNEKLFF.

The chain's CDR3 is CASSVMPGTSTDTQYF. The CDR3 DNA follows: TGCGCCAGCAGCGTTATGCCGGGAACTAGCACAGATACGCAGTATTTT. The chain links TRBV5-1 to TRBJ2-3, with D possibly matching TRBD2 (5 bases). The CDR3 extends over 16 amino acids. Trimming shortened V by 4 bases and J by 0 bases, and 15 bases separated the two germline ends. CDR1 SGHRS and CDR2 YFSETQ come from the germline V gene.

This clone was counted only a few times. Other DNA variants within this sample encode the same CDR3. The rearrangement uses TRBV2 and TRBJ2-5; 12 positions agree with TRBD1. CDR1 is SNHLY, CDR2 FYNNEI, per germline. CDR3 size: 13 residues. The V gene end was trimmed by 9 bases and the J gene end by 5 bases; junction bases not matched to a gene: 4. The CDR3 spells CASSGTGGETQYF. In nucleotides, the CDR3 is TGTGCCAGTTCCGGGACAGGGGGCGAGACCCAGTACTTC.

This chain links TRBV6-1 with TRBJ1-1; possible D gene TRBD1, 6 bases. The CDR3 spans 15 residues. In germline, CDR1 is MNHNS, CDR2 SASEGT. V lost 6 bases and J 1 base, leaving 15 bases between the germline ends. The CDR3, as DNA: TGTGCCAGCAGCGAACCGGGACACCAGAACACTGAAGCTTTCTTT. Translated, it gives CASSEPGHQNTEAFF.